This T cell receptor (beta chain) came from a study of neurological immune-mediated disorders (dated by TCRdb to between 2018 and 2021). Study-level background: Using UMI-based sequencing, the study compared peripheral blood TCR-beta repertoires from patients with HTLV-I-associated myelopathy (HAM/TSP), patients with multiple sclerosis, and healthy controls. The roughly 99 TCR-beta libraries covered PBMC samples along with longitudinal samples, technical triplicates, and paired sorted CD4+ and CD8+ T-cell subsets. Longitudinal HAM/TSP donors and healthy donors each had 3 time-points at intervals of about 3-45 months. The cohort comprised roughly 65 subjects: approximately 15 HAM/TSP patients, approximately 34 multiple sclerosis patients and about 20 healthy controls.

cDNA was synthesized by template-switch 5'RACE using a primer with a 10-nucleotide random unique molecular identifier that tagged each TCR transcript. Over 200 million TCR-beta sequences, covering 15-18 subjects, were produced in each sequencing run. The RNeasy kit was used to extract total RNA. The KAPA Real-time Library Amplification kit was used to amplify TCR-beta VDJ regions with primers for the TCR constant region and the 5'RACE anchor. A first PCR added sample indexes and Illumina adaptors, and a second PCR then raised library yield. After purification with Ampure beads, the TCR product of roughly 650 bp was size-selected on a 2% E-gel SizeSelection system. Before pooling, library quality was checked on a Bioanalyzer, concentration was measured with Qubit, and libraries were quantified with the Kapa Library Quantification kit. Libraries were sequenced paired-end 2 x 150 bp on an Illumina HiSeq 2500. To increase sequence diversity, roughly 24-32% phiX was spiked into each library pool. The authors' pipeline ran thus. Quality-filtered reads were processed with the UMI-based MiGEC pipeline, which removed over 80% of raw TCR sequences during error correction. VDJ genes were aligned to IMGT germline references, and clonotypes were defined by unique CDR3 amino acid sequence plus V-J genes. Clonal expansion, Shannon diversity and CDR3 relatedness were evaluated with VDJtools (CalcPairwiseDistances, ClusterSamples), while phylogenetic trees were built in CLCbio workbench. A clone was classed as expanded if it had 8 or more unique UMIs, a cutoff based on coefficient-of-variation modelling across technical triplicates. The public reads were reprocessed in TCRdb via fastp at Q25 and MiXCR, keeping in-frame beta chains. A single entry per CDR3 protein holds the most common genes and DNA from its merged rows. TCRdb, not the original authors, processed these V and J calls. The sample contains 95,000 to 110,000 distinct CDR3 sequences, 10% to 11% of them found a single time. The ten top clones hold approximately 3.3% of the sample.

Results and caveats for the whole study, not just this receptor: No identical CDR3 amino acid sequences were shared among expanded clones across subjects, suggesting private TCR-beta repertoires in all groups. The highest TCR clonal expansion was observed in HAM/TSP patients, whereas the lowest was observed in MS patients, even when compared with healthy controls.

V loses 3 bases of germline sequence and J loses 3 bases, and the interval between the two ends is 18 bases. The CDR3 has 16 amino acids, counting the end cysteine and phenylalanine. Solely the CDR3 DNA is kept, with 48 bases framed from the first base. The CDR1 and CDR2 encoded by the germline V gene are KGHSH and LQKENI. The time point label for this specimen denotes: longitudinal time-point 3. Libraries from unsorted PBMCs were made from 2 million PBMCs kept in RNAlater at -80 degrees C until RNA extraction. Peripheral blood underwent Ficoll-Hypaque density gradient centrifugation to isolate PBMCs, which were then cryopreserved in liquid nitrogen. Only a few counts were recorded for this clonotype. What this receptor recognizes is not known. No base qualities exist here, and no much larger clone lies one base off it.

This receptor was identified in a female donor with HTLV-1-associated myelopathy (HAM/TSP). Sample: PBMCs. The chain is made from TRBV18 and TRBJ2-7, with the identity of the D gene unclear. CDR3 protein: CASSPPPSIQNYEQYF. In nucleotides, the sequence is TGTGCCAGCTCACCTCCACCTTCGATACAGAACTACGAGCAGTACTTC.